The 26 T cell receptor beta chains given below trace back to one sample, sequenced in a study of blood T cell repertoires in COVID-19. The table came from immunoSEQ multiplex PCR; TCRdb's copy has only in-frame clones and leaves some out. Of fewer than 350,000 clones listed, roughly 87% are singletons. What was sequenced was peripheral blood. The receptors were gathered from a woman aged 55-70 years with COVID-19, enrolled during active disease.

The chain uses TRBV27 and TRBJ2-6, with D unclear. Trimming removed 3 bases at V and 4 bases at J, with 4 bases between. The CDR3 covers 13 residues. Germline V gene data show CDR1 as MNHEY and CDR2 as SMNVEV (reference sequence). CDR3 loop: CASSLAGANVLTF. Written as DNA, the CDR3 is TGTGCCAGCAGTTTGGCCGGGGCCAACGTCCTGACTTTC.

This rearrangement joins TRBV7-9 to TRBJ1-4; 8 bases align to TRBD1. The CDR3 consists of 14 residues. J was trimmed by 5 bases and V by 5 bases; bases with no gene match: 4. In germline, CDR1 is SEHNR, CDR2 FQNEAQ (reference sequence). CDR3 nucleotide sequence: TGTGCCAGCAGCCCCCAGGGGGCGAATGAAAAACTGTTTTTT. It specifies CASSPQGANEKLFF.

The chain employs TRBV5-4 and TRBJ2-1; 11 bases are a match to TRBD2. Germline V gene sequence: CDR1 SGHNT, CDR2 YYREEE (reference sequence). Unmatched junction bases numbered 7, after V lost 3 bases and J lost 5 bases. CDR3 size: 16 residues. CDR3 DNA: TGTGCCAGCAGCTGGATGCTAGCGGGGGGACACAATGAGCAGTTCTTC. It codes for CASSWMLAGGHNEQFF.

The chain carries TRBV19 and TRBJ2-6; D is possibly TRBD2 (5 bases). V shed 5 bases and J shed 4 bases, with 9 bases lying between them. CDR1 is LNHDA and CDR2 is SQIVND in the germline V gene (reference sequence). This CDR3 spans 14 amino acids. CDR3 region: CASSHPGGANVLTF. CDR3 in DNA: TGTGCCAGTAGTCACCCGGGGGGGGCCAACGTCCTGACTTTC.

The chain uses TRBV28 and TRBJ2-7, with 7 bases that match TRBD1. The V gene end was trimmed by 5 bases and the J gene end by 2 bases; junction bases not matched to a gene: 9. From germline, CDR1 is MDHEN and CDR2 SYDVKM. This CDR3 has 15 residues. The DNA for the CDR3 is TGTGCCAGCAGTCCCGGGACAGCCCCTACCTACGAGCAGTACTTC. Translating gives CASSPGTAPTYEQYF.

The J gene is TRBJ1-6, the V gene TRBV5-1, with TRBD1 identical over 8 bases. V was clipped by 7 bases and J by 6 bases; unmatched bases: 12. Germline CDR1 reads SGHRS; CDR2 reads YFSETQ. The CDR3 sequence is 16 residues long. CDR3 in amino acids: CASGRDRGIGNSPLHF. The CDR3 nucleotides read TGCGCCAGCGGACGTGACAGGGGAATAGGTAATTCACCCCTCCACTTT.

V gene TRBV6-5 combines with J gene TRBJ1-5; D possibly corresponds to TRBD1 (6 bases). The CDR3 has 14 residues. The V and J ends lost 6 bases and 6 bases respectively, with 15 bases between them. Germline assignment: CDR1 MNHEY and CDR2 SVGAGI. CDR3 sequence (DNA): TGTGCCAGCAGCCGGAACAGGGCCAGTCAGCCCCAGCATTTT. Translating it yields CASSRNRASQPQHF.

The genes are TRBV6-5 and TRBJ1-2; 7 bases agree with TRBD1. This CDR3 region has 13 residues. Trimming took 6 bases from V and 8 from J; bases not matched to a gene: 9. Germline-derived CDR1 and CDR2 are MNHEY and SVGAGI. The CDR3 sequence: CASSLTGTGGYTF. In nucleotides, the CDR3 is TGTGCCAGCAGCCTGACAGGGACGGGCGGCTACACCTTC.

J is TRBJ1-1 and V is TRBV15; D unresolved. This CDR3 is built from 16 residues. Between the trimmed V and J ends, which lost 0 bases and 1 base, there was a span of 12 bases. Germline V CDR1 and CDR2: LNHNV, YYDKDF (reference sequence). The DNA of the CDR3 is TGTGCCACCAGCAGAGATCTCTCCCCTACGAACACTGAAGCTTTCTTT. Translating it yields CATSRDLSPTNTEAFF.

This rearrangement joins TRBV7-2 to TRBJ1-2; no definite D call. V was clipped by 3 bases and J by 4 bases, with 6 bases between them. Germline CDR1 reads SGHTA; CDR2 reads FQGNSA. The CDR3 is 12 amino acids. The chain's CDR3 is CASSFPVYGYTF. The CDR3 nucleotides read TGTGCCAGCAGCTTCCCAGTCTATGGCTACACCTTC.

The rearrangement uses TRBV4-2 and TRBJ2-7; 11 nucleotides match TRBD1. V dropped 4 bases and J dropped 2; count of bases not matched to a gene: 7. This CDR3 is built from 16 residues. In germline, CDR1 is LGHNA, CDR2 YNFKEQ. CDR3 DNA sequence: TGTGCCAGCAGCCCTCAAACGGGACAGGGGGCCTACGAGCAGTACTTC. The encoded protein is CASSPQTGQGAYEQYF.

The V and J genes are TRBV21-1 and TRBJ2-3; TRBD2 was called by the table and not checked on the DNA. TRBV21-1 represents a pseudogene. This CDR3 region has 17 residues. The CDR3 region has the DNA TGTGCCAGCCGAAAGTGGCCTAGCGGGGGACGCACAGATACGCAGTATTTT. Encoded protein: CASRKWPSGGRTDTQYF.

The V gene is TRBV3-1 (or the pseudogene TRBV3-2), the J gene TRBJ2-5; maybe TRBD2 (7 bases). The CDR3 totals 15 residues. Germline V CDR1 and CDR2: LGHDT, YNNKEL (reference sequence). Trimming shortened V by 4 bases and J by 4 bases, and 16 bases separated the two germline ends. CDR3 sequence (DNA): TGTGCCAGCAGCCTTTTGGGGGGGCCCCGAGAGACCCAGTACTTC. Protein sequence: CASSLLGGPRETQYF.

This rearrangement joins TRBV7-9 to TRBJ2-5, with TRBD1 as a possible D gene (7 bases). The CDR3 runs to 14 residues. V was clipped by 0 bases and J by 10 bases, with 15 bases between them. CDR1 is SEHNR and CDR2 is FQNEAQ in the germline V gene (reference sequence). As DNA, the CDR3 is TGTGCCAGCAGCTTAGCGCGGGAACAGGGGAACCAGTACTTC. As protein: CASSLAREQGNQYF.

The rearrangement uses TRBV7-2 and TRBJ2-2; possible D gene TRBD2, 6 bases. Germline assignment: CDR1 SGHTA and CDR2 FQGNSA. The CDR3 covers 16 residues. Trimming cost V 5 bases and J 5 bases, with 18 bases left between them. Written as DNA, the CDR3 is TGTGCCAGCAGCGCCAGCACTAGCCGTAGTACCGGGGAGCTGTTTTTT. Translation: CASSASTSRSTGELFF.

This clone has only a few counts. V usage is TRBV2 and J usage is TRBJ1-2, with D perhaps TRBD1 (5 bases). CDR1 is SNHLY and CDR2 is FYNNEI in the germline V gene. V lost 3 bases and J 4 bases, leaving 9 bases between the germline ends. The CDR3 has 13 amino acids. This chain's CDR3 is CASSDSGAYGYTF. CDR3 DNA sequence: TGTGCCAGCAGTGACTCTGGGGCCTATGGCTACACCTTC.

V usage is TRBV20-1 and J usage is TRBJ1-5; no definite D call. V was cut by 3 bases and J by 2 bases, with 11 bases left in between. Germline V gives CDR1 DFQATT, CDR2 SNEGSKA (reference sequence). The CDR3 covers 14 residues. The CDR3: CSASAGRGNQPQHF. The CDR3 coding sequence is TGCAGTGCTAGTGCGGGAAGGGGCAATCAGCCCCAGCATTTT.

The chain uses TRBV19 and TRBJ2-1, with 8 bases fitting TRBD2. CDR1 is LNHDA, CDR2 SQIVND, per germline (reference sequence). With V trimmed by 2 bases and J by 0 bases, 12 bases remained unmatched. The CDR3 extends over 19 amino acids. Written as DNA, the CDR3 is TGTGCCAGTAGTATAAAGCCAGCGGGGGCCGCTAGCTCCTACAATGAGCAGTTCTTC. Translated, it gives CASSIKPAGAASSYNEQFF.

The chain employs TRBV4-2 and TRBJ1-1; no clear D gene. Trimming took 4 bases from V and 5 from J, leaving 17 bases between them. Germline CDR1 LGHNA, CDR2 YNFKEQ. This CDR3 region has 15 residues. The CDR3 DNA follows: TGTGCCAGCAGCCGATCTGACTCGGGCGGGACTGAAGCTTTCTTT. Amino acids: CASSRSDSGGTEAFF.

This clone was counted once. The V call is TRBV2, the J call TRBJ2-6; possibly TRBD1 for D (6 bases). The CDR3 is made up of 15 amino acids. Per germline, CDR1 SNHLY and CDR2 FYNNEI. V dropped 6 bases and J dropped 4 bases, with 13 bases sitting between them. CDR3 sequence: CASRHRDSGANVLTF. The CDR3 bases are TGTGCCAGCAGACACAGGGATTCCGGGGCCAACGTCCTGACTTTC.

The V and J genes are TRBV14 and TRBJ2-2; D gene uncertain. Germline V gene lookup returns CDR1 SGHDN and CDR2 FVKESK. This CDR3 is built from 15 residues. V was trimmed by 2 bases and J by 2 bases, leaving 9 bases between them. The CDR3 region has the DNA TGTGCCAGCAGCCAATTCTCAGTCAACACCGGGGAGCTGTTTTTT. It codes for CASSQFSVNTGELFF.

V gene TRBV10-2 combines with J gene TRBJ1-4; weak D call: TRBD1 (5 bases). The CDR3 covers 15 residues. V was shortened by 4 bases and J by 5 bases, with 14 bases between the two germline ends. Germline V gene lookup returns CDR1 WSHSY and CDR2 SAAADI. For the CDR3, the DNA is TGCGCCAGCAGTGTTTCAGGGCGGGGGAATGAAAAACTGTTTTTT. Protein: CASSVSGRGNEKLFF.

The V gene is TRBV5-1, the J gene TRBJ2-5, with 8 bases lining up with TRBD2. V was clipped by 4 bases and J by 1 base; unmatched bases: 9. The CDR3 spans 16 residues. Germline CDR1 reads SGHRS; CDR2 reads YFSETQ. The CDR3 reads CASSQTLTSGQETQYF. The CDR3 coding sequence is TGCGCCAGCAGCCAGACCTTAACTAGCGGCCAAGAGACCCAGTACTTC. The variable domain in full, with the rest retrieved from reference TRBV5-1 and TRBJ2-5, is KAGVTQTPRYLIKTRGQQVTLSCSPISGHRSVSWYQQTPGQGLQFLFEYFSETQRNKGNFPGRFSGRQFSNSRSEMNVSTLELGDSALYLCASSQTLTSGQETQYFGPGTRLLVL.

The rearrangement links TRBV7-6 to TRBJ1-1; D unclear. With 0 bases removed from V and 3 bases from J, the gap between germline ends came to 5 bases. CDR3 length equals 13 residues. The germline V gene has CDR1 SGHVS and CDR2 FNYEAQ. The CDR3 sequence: CASSLAGDTEAFF. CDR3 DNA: TGTGCCAGCAGCTTAGCGGGAGACACTGAAGCTTTCTTT. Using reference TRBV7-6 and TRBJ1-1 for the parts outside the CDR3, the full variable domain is GAGVSQSPRYKVTKRGQDVALRCDPISGHVSLYWYRQALGQGPEFLTYFNYEAQQDKSGLPNDRFSAERPEGSISTLTIQRTEQRDSAMYRCASSLAGDTEAFFGQGTRLTVV.

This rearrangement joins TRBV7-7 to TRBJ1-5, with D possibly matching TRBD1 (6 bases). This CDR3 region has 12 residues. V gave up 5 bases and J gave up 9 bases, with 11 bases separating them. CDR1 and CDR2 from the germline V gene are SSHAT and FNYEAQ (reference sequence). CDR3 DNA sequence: TGTGCCAGCAGCCCAGCGGGGGCGCCCCAGCATTTT. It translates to CASSPAGAPQHF.

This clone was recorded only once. The CDR3 nucleotides are TGTGCCAGCAGTGACTCGAGGAGCTACGAGCAGTACTTC. This translates into CASSDSRSYEQYF. The chain uses TRBV6-4 and TRBJ2-7; no definite D call. Trimming shortened V by 0 bases and J by 3 bases, and 6 bases separated the two germline ends. Germline V CDR1 and CDR2: MRHNA, SNTAGT. CDR3 length equals 13 residues.